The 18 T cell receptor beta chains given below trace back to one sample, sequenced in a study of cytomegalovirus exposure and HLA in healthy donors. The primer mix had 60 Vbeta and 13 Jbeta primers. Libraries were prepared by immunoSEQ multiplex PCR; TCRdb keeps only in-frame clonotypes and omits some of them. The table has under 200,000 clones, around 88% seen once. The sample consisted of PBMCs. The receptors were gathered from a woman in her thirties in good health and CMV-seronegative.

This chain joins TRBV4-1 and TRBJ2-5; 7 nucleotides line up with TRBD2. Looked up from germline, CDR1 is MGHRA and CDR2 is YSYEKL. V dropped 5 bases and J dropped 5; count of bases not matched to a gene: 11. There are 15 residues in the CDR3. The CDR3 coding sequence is TGCGCCAGCAGCGCAAGAGAGCGGGGCCTGGAGACCCAGTACTTC. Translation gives CASSARERGLETQYF.

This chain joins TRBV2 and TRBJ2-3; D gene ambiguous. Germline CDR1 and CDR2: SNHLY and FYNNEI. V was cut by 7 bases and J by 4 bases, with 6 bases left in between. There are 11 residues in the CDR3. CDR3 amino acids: CASTFPDTQYF. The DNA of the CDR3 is TGTGCCAGCACGTTCCCAGATACGCAGTATTTT.

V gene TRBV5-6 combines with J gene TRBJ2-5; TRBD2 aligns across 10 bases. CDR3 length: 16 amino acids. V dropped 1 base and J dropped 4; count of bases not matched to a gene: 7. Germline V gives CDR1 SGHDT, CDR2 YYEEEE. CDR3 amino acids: CASSLSTSGTIETQYF. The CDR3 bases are TGTGCCAGCAGCTTGAGCACTAGCGGGACGATAGAGACCCAGTACTTC.

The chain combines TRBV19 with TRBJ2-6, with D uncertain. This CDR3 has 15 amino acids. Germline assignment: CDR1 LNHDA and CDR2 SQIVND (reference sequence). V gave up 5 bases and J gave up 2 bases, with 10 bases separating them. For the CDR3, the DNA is TGTGCCAGTAGTCCCCGGAGTACTGGGGCCAACGTCCTGACTTTC. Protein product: CASSPRSTGANVLTF.

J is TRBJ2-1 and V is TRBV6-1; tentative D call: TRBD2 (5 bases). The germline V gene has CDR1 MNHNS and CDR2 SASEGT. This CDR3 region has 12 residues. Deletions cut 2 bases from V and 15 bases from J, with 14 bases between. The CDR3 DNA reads TGTGCCAGCAGTGAAACAAGGGAGACGGGGTTCTTC. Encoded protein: CASSETRETGFF.

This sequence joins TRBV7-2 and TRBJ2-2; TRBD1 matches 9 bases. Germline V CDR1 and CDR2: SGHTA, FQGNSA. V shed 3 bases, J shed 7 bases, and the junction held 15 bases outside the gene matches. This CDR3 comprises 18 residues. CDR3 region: CASSLTGGKRGILGELFF. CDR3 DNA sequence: TGTGCCAGCAGCTTGACAGGGGGGAAGCGGGGAATTCTCGGGGAGCTGTTTTTT.

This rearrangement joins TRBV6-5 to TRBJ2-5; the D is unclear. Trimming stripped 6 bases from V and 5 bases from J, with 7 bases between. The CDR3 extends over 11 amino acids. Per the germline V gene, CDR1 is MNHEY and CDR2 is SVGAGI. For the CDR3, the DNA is TGTGCCAGCAGGCGCTTTGAGACCCAGTACTTC. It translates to CASRRFETQYF.

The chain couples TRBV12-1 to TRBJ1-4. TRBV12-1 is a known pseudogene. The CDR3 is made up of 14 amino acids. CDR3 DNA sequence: TGTGCCAGCAGCTTTCGGGGGGTAGATGAAAAACTGTTTTTT. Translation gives CASSFRGVDEKLFF.

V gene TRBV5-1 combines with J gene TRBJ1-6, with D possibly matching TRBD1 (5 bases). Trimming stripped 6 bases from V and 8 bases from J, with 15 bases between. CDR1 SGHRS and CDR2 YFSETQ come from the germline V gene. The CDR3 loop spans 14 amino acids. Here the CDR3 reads CASKRGEVDSPLHF. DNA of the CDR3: TGCGCCAGCAAGCGGGGCGAGGTGGATTCACCCCTCCACTTT.

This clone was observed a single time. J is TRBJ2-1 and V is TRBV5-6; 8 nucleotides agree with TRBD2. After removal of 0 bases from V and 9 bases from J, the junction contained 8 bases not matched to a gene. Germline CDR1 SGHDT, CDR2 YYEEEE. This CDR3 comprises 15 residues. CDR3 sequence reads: CASSLVLAGLGEQFF. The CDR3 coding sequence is TGTGCCAGCAGCTTGGTGTTAGCGGGGCTGGGTGAGCAGTTCTTC.

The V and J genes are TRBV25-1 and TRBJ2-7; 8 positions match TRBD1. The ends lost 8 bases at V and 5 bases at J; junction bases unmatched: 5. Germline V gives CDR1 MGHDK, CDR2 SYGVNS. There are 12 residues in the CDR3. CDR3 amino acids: CASRTGFDEQYF. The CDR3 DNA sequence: TGTGCCAGCCGGACAGGGTTTGACGAGCAGTACTTC.

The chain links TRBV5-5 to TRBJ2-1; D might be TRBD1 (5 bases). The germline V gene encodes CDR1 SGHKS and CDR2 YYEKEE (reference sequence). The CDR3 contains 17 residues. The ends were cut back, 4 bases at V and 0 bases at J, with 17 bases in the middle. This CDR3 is CASSQKTGTYSYNEQFF. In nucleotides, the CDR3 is TGTGCCAGCAGCCAGAAAACAGGTACCTACTCCTACAATGAGCAGTTCTTC.

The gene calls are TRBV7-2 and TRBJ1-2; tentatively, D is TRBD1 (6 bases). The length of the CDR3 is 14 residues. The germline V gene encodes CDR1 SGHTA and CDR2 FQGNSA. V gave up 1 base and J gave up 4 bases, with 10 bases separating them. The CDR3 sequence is CASSLEVRGYGYTF. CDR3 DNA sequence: TGTGCCAGCAGCTTAGAGGTCAGGGGCTATGGCTACACCTTC. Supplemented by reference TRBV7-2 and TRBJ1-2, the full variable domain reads GAGVSQSPSNKVTEKGKDVELRCDPISGHTALYWYRQSLGQGLEFLIYFQGNSAPDKSGLPSDRFSAERTGGSVSTLTIQRTQQEDSAVYLCASSLEVRGYGYTFGSGTRLTVV.

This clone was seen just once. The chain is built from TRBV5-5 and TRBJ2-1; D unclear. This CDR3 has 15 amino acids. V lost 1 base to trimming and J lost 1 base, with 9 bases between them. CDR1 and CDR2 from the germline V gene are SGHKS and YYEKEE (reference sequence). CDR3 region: CASSLLLTSYNEQFF. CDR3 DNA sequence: TGTGCCAGCAGCTTGCTTCTTACATCCTACAATGAGCAGTTCTTC. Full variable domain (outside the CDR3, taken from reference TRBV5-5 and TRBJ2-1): DAGVTQSPTHLIKTRGQQVTLRCSPISGHKSVSWYQQVLGQGPQFIFQYYEKEERGRGNFPDRFSARQFPNYSSELNVNALLLGDSALYLCASSLLLTSYNEQFFGPGTRLTVL.

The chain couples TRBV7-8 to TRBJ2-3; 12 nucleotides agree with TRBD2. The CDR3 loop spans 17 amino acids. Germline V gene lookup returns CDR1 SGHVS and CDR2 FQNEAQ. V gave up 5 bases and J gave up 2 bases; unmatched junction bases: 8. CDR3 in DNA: TGTGCCAGCAGCGCCTATCGACTAGCGGGAGTCACAGATACGCAGTATTTT. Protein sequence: CASSAYRLAGVTDTQYF.

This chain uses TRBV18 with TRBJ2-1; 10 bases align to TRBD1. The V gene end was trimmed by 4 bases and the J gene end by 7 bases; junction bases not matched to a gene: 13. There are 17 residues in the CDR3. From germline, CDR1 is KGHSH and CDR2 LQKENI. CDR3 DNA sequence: TGTGCCAGCTCACAGTGGACCGGGACAGGGGTCTGGAATGAGCAGTTCTTC. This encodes CASSQWTGTGVWNEQFF.

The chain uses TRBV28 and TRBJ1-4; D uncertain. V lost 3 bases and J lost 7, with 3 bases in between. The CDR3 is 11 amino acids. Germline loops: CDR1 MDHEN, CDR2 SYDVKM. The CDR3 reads CASSFLEKLFF. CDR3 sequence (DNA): TGTGCCAGCAGTTTTCTTGAAAAACTGTTTTTT.

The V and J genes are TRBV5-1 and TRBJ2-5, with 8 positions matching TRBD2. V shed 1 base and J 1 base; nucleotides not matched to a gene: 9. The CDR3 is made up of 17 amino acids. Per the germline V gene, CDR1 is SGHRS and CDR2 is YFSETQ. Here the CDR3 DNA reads TGCGCCAGCAGCTTGCTAGTCAGCGGGGGAAGCCAAGAGACCCAGTACTTC. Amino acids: CASSLLVSGGSQETQYF.